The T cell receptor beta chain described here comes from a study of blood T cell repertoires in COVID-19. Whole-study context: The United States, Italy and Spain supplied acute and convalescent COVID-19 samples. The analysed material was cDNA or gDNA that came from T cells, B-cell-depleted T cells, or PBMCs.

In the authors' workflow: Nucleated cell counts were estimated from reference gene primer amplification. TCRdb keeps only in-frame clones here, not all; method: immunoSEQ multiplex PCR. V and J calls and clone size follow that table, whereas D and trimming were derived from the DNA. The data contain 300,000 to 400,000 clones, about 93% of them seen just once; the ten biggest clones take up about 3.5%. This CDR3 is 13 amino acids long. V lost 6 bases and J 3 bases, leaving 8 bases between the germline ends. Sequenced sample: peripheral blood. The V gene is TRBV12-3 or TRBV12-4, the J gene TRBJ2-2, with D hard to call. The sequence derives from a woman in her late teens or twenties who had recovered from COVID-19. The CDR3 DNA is TGTGCCAGCAGCAACGGAGACACCGGGGAGCTGTTTTTT. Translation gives CASSNGDTGELFF.